The 20 T cell receptor beta chains below were found in one sample sequenced in a study of CD8+CD57+ T cells in acquired aplastic anemia. Patients chosen for sequencing had CD8+CD57+ cells that had expanded, as shown by flow cytometry. The study profiled TCR beta VDJ and CDR3 using genomic DNA as template. TCRdb itself ran the reads through MiXCR, one entry per CDR3 protein. The repertoire holds approximately 150,000 distinct CDR3 sequences, with roughly 43% as singletons. Sequenced sample: sorted CD4+, CD8+, or CD8+CD57+ T cells (not recorded which) from PBMCs. These receptors came from a human donor with aplastic anemia.

This clonotype was recorded only once. This chain connects TRBV7-8 to TRBJ2-7, with 7 positions matching TRBD2. V gave up 0 bases and J gave up 3 bases; unmatched junction bases: 11. The CDR3 runs to 17 residues. CDR1 and CDR2 (germline): SGHVS, FQNEAQ. Here the CDR3 reads CASSLALGGVSYYEQYF. The CDR3 bases are TGTGCCAGCAGCTTAGCGCTGGGGGGGGTCTCTTACTACGAGCAGTACTTC.

Notes on this clonotype: A much larger clone is a single base away; this may be a read error. This chain connects TRBV6-1 to TRBJ1-4; 7 nucleotides agree with TRBD1. CDR1 is MNHNS and CDR2 is SASEGT in the germline V gene. The CDR3 contains 13 residues. The CDR3 spells CACRGYSGEKLFF. The DNA for the CDR3 is TGTGCCTGCAGGGGGTACAGCGGTGAAAAACTGTTTTTT.

This clonotype was recorded only once. A read error is likely, as this CDR3 ends without the conserved phenylalanine or tryptophan. The limits of the CDR3 on the DNA are not certain, so only TCRdb's listed CDR3 is given. The chain links TRBV7-9 to TRBJ2-1. Germline lookup yields CDR1 SEHNR and CDR2 FQNEAQ (reference sequence). With termini counted, the CDR3 has 9 amino acids. The CDR3 loop is CASSFVVAE.

The chain carries TRBV12-3 or TRBV12-4 and TRBJ2-5; 7 bases align to TRBD1. This CDR3 has 14 amino acids. The J segment lost 4 bases and the V segment lost 5 bases, leaving 7 bases of the junction unmatched. The CDR3 protein is CASSPDRVAETQYF. The CDR3 DNA reads TGTGCCAGCAGTCCAGACAGGGTGGCAGAGACCCAGTACTTC.

The V and J genes are TRBV2 and TRBJ2-3, with 10 bases fitting TRBD2. Trimming took 6 bases from V and 0 from J; bases not matched to a gene: 18. Germline CDR1 SNHLY, CDR2 FYNNEI. This CDR3 contains 20 residues. Here the CDR3 DNA reads TGTGCCAGCAGCCAAGGGCGAGCGGGGGGGCTAACGTCTAGCACAGATACGCAGTATTTT. It specifies CASSQGRAGGLTSSTDTQYF.

The chain employs TRBV7-9 and TRBJ1-1; TRBD1 aligns across 8 bases. The CDR3 extends over 15 amino acids. Per the germline V gene, CDR1 is SEHNR and CDR2 is FQNEAQ (reference sequence). J lost 1 base, V lost 1 base, and 2 bases had no gene match. The CDR3 coding sequence is TGTGCCAGCAGCTTAGGGGACAGGACGAACACTGAAGCTTTCTTT. Amino acids: CASSLGDRTNTEAFF.

This clonotype occurred many times. J is TRBJ2-1 and V is TRBV6-1, with D maybe TRBD1 (6 bases). Germline V gene data show CDR1 as MNHNS and CDR2 as SASEGT. Deletions cut 7 bases from V and 0 bases from J, with 16 bases between. This CDR3 has 16 amino acids. DNA of the CDR3: TGTGCCAGCACCAATGGGGGCGGTGGCTCCTACAATGAGCAGTTCTTC. It specifies CASTNGGGGSYNEQFF.

This clonotype has a count of ten or more. The V call is TRBV9, the J call TRBJ2-3; D remains ambiguous. CDR3 length: 15 amino acids. V dropped 0 bases and J dropped 0 bases, with 8 bases sitting between them. CDR1 and CDR2 from the germline V gene are SGDLS and YYNGEE. The CDR3 DNA reads as TGTGCCAGCAGCGTAGCACTTACTAGCACAGATACGCAGTATTTT. The encoded protein is CASSVALTSTDTQYF.

The CDR3 DNA follows: TGTGCCAGTGGGGATTACTCCTGGCCCTCCTACGAGCAGTACTTC. Its translation: CASGDYSWPSYEQYF. This rearrangement joins TRBV27 to TRBJ2-7; D is unclear. Germline V gives CDR1 MNHEY, CDR2 SMNVEV (reference sequence). The CDR3 sequence is 15 residues long. Between the trimmed V and J ends, which lost 9 bases and 0 bases, there was a span of 18 bases.

The genes are TRBV20-1 and TRBJ2-3, with 8 bases matching TRBD2. J was trimmed by 1 base and V by 4 bases; bases with no gene match: 7. CDR3 length: 15 residues. CDR1 DFQATT and CDR2 SNEGSKA come from the germline V gene (reference sequence). CDR3 loop: CSANSGSLGTDTQYF. For the CDR3, the DNA is TGCAGTGCTAACAGCGGGAGTCTAGGCACAGATACGCAGTATTTT.

There are many counts of this clonotype. The rearrangement uses TRBV10-3 and TRBJ1-1; no definite D call. Germline V gene data show CDR1 as ENHRY and CDR2 as SYGVKD. CDR3 length equals 16 residues. Trimming took 6 bases from V and 1 from J, leaving 18 bases between them. This chain's CDR3 is CAISRTAAGANTEAFF. In DNA, the CDR3 is TGTGCCATCAGCAGGACGGCCGCCGGAGCGAACACTGAAGCTTTCTTT.

The chain has TRBV15 and TRBJ2-2, with D possibly being TRBD2 (5 bases). CDR1 is LNHNV, CDR2 YYDKDF, per germline (reference sequence). This CDR3 is built from 16 residues. The V and J ends lost 8 bases and 4 bases respectively, with 20 bases between them. CDR3 loop: CATRGSGIGVTGELFF. CDR3 coding DNA: TGTGCCACCCGAGGATCGGGAATCGGGGTCACCGGGGAGCTGTTTTTT.

The sample holds a few counts of this clonotype. The rearrangement links TRBV7-9 to TRBJ1-2; D is unresolved. Looked up from germline, CDR1 is SEHNR and CDR2 is FQNEAQ (reference sequence). Trimming took off 5 bases at V and 3 bases at J, with 10 bases between the two ends. This CDR3 region has 13 residues. The CDR3 loop is CASSPMRDYGYTF. The CDR3 DNA follows: TGTGCCAGCAGCCCTATGCGCGACTATGGCTACACCTTC.

In its sample, this clonotype was seen many times. This chain joins TRBV7-8 and TRBJ1-2; D might be TRBD1 (5 bases). This CDR3 has 14 residues. Germline V gene sequence: CDR1 SGHVS, CDR2 FQNEAQ. Between the trimmed V and J ends, which lost 1 base and 5 bases, there was a span of 11 bases. CDR3 coding DNA: TGTGCCAGCAGCTTAGGCGGCAGGGAATATGGCTACACCTTC. Protein product: CASSLGGREYGYTF.

This clonotype was recorded many times. This chain links TRBV7-2 with TRBJ1-5, with D perhaps TRBD1 (6 bases). CDR3 size: 13 residues. Trimming stripped 5 bases from V and 9 bases from J, with 14 bases between. Germline CDR1 and CDR2: SGHTA and FQGNSA. CDR3 coding DNA: TGTGCCAGCAGCAAACAGGGTCTGATGCCCCAGCATTTT. Its protein is CASSKQGLMPQHF.

A few counts support this clonotype. The V and J genes are TRBV2 and TRBJ2-7, with 8 bases lining up with TRBD1. Trimming took 6 bases from V and 5 from J; bases not matched to a gene: 12. This CDR3 has 15 residues. The V gene's germline CDR1 is SNHLY and CDR2 FYNNEI. CDR3 in amino acids: CASSVTGTGGNEQYF. The CDR3 nucleotides are TGTGCCAGCAGCGTAACCGGGACAGGAGGGAACGAGCAGTACTTC.

This clonotype has more than one count but fewer than ten. The chain joins TRBV9 to TRBJ2-3, with D unclear. CDR1 is SGDLS and CDR2 is YYNGEE in the germline V gene. CDR3 length: 11 residues. V lost 3 bases, J lost 6 bases, and 5 bases lay in between. The DNA for the CDR3 is TGTGCCAGCAGCGCCGCGGATACGCAGTATTTT. Its protein product is CASSAADTQYF.

The table lists this clonotype with a few counts. The chain recombines TRBV27 with TRBJ2-7; maybe TRBD2 (6 bases). The CDR3 is made up of 16 amino acids. The germline V and J ends were trimmed by 3 bases and 3 bases, with 18 bases remaining between them. The germline CDR1 and CDR2 sequences are MNHEY and SMNVEV (reference sequence). CDR3 nucleotides: TGTGCCAGCAGTTTCTCCGGGACTCAACGCGACTACGAGCAGTACTTC. Translating it yields CASSFSGTQRDYEQYF.

The chain links TRBV20-1 to TRBJ2-3; weak D call: TRBD2 (6 bases). The germline CDR1 and CDR2 sequences are DFQATT and SNEGSKA (reference sequence). V was pared by 5 bases and J by 0 bases, with 12 bases between. The CDR3 runs 14 residues. The CDR3 is CSAAGPLSTDTQYF. The CDR3 nucleotides read TGCAGTGCTGCGGGACCTCTTAGCACAGATACGCAGTATTTT.

There are many counts of this clonotype. V usage is TRBV4-2 and J usage is TRBJ2-1; TRBD2 aligns across 8 bases. The CDR3 spans 15 residues. CDR1 LGHNA and CDR2 YNFKEQ come from the germline V gene. V lost 5 bases to trimming and J lost 4 bases; unmatched junction nucleotides: 7. In DNA form, the CDR3 reads TGTGCCAGCAGCGCCGGACTAGCAAGTTACAATGAGCAGTTCTTC. As protein: CASSAGLASYNEQFF.